The 32 T cell receptor beta chains listed next were all sequenced from one sample in a study of CD8 T cells in Susac syndrome. cDNA came from around 0.54 to 1 ug RNA primed by random hexamers. A single record per CDR3 protein comes from TCRdb applying MiXCR to the immunoSEQ multiplex PCR reads. The table has around 200,000 distinct CDR3 sequences, more than 85% seen once. The sequenced sample was CD8+ T cells from PBMCs. The receptors shown here come from a human donor with multiple sclerosis.

This chain joins TRBV9 and TRBJ2-7, with D possibly being TRBD1 (5 bases). V was trimmed by 4 bases and J by 5 bases, leaving 19 bases between them. Per germline, CDR1 SGDLS and CDR2 YYNGEE. The CDR3 loop spans 15 amino acids. CDR3 loop: CASSSEGVSGDEQYF. In nucleotides, the CDR3 is TGTGCCAGCAGCTCAGAAGGGGTGTCAGGCGACGAGCAGTACTTC.

This chain joins TRBV4-1 and TRBJ2-1, with D perhaps matching TRBD1 (5 bases). V was clipped by 0 bases and J by 10 bases, with 10 bases between them. The CDR3 contains 13 residues. The germline gives CDR1 MGHRA, CDR2 YSYEKL. CDR3 sequence: CASSQDQGWEQFF. Written as DNA, the CDR3 is TGCGCCAGCAGCCAAGACCAGGGATGGGAGCAGTTCTTC.

V is TRBV19 and J is TRBJ2-5; 7 bases are shared with TRBD1. Per germline, CDR1 LNHDA and CDR2 SQIVND (reference sequence). This CDR3 comprises 17 residues. With 4 bases clipped from V and 4 bases from J, the junction kept 15 bases outside the gene matches. The CDR3: CASSSHLWTGPRETQYF. DNA for the CDR3: TGTGCCAGTAGTAGTCACCTTTGGACAGGCCCTAGAGAGACCCAGTACTTC.

The genes are TRBV19 and TRBJ2-3; TRBD1 is a possible D gene (6 bases). CDR3 size: 13 residues. Trimming cost V 7 bases and J 2 bases, with 10 bases left between them. CDR1 LNHDA and CDR2 SQIVND come from the germline V gene (reference sequence). CDR3 in amino acids: CASTDRNTDTQYF. Written as DNA, the CDR3 is TGTGCCAGTACCGACAGGAACACAGATACGCAGTATTTT. Complete variable domain (other parts from reference TRBV19 and TRBJ2-3): DGGITQSPKYLFRKEGQNVTLSCEQNLNHDAMYWYRQDPGQGLRLIYYSQIVNDFQKGDIAEGYSVSREKKESFPLTVTSAQKNPTAFYLCASTDRNTDTQYFGPGTRLTVL.

This CDR3 reads CASSQDIWAGYEQYF. The CDR3 coding sequence is TGCGCCAGCAGCCAAGACATCTGGGCGGGGTACGAGCAGTACTTC. This chain links TRBV4-3 with TRBJ2-7; a possible D gene is TRBD2 (6 bases). Looked up from germline, CDR1 is LGHNA and CDR2 is YSLEER. Trimming shortened V by 0 bases and J by 4 bases, and 13 bases separated the two germline ends. CDR3 size: 15 residues.

The V call is TRBV7-9, the J call TRBJ2-1, with D perhaps being TRBD1 or TRBD2 (5 bases each). Per germline, CDR1 SEHNR and CDR2 FQNEAQ (reference sequence). The CDR3 consists of 12 residues. Trimming removed 4 bases at V and 11 bases at J, with 12 bases between. CDR3 nucleotides: TGTGCCAGCAGCTCTCAGGGAGCCCAGCAGTTCTTC. Translated, it gives CASSSQGAQQFF.

CDR3 region: CASTAEVLSTDTQYF. CDR3 nucleotide sequence: TGTGCCAGCACTGCGGAAGTGCTTAGCACAGATACGCAGTATTTT. This sequence joins TRBV9 and TRBJ2-3; D remains unclear. The V end lost 6 bases, the J end lost 0 bases, and 14 bases lay between the germline ends. The CDR3 has 15 residues. Germline V gives CDR1 SGDLS, CDR2 YYNGEE.

This chain connects TRBV11-2 to TRBJ1-2, with 8 nucleotides matching TRBD1. The V gene end was trimmed by 5 bases and the J gene end by 7 bases; junction bases not matched to a gene: 6. Germline loops: CDR1 SGHAT, CDR2 FQNNGV. The CDR3 has 13 amino acids. The CDR3 DNA reads as TGTGCCAGCAGCCCACAGGGGGTGGGTGGCTACACCTTC. This codes for CASSPQGVGGYTF.

V and J are TRBV7-9 and TRBJ2-3; no firm D call. Germline values: CDR1 SEHNR, CDR2 FQNEAQ (reference sequence). This CDR3 has 14 amino acids. V was shortened by 3 bases and J by 0 bases, with 7 bases between the two germline ends. CDR3 residues: CASSFWSSTDTQYF. The CDR3 DNA reads TGTGCCAGCAGCTTTTGGAGCAGCACAGATACGCAGTATTTT.

The chain carries TRBV10-3 and TRBJ2-7; 7 positions agree with TRBD2. Germline V gene sequence: CDR1 ENHRY, CDR2 SYGVKD. The CDR3 sequence is 15 residues long. The trim removed 0 bases at V and 4 bases at J, leaving 6 bases unmatched. CDR3 protein: CAISESREIVYEQYF. CDR3 DNA: TGTGCCATCAGTGAGTCGCGGGAGATTGTGTACGAGCAGTACTTC.

The rearrangement uses TRBV4-1 and TRBJ1-1, with D possibly matching TRBD1 (5 bases). Trimming removed 0 bases from V and 0 bases from J, with 17 bases in between. Germline V gives CDR1 MGHRA, CDR2 YSYEKL. The CDR3 is made up of 18 amino acids. Written as DNA, the CDR3 is TGCGCCAGCAGCCAAGATCACAGTCTTCAGGGCATGAACACTGAAGCTTTCTTT. Its protein product is CASSQDHSLQGMNTEAFF.

The chain uses TRBV7-8 and TRBJ1-4; D uncertain. V lost 4 bases to trimming and J lost 3 bases, with 12 bases between them. CDR3 length: 15 residues. Germline V gene sequence: CDR1 SGHVS, CDR2 FQNEAQ. The CDR3 reads CASSSPPGANEKLFF. The CDR3 nucleotides read TGTGCCAGCAGCTCCCCGCCAGGCGCTAATGAAAAACTGTTTTTT.

V and J are TRBV19 and TRBJ1-5; maybe TRBD1 (5 bases). V was trimmed by 3 bases and J by 6 bases, leaving 15 bases between them. This CDR3 has 15 amino acids. In germline, CDR1 is LNHDA, CDR2 SQIVND (reference sequence). The CDR3 region is CASSIFGALGQPQHF. The CDR3, as DNA: TGTGCCAGTAGTATTTTCGGGGCGCTTGGTCAGCCCCAGCATTTT.

CDR3: CASKGLLEAFF. CDR3 bases: TGTGCCAGCAAGGGACTCCTTGAAGCTTTCTTT. V gene TRBV2 combines with J gene TRBJ1-1; D may be TRBD1 (5 bases). V lost 7 bases to trimming and J lost 7 bases, with 10 bases between them. Germline values: CDR1 SNHLY, CDR2 FYNNEI. The CDR3 consists of 11 residues. Full variable domain (missing parts from reference TRBV2 and TRBJ1-1): EPEVTQTPSHQVTQMGQEVILRCVPISNHLYFYWYRQILGQKVEFLVSFYNNEISEKSEIFDDQFSVERPDGSNFTLKIRSTKLEDSAMYFCASKGLLEAFFGQGTRLTVV.

The chain carries TRBV6-1 and TRBJ2-3, with TRBD1 identical over 10 bases. CDR1 MNHNS and CDR2 SASEGT come from the germline V gene. After removal of 5 bases from V and 2 bases from J, the junction contained 13 bases not matched to a gene. The CDR3 extends over 18 amino acids. CDR3 in DNA: TGTGCCAGCAGTCCGGACAGGGGGGCTTCGTGGGACACAGATACGCAGTATTTT. Its translation: CASSPDRGASWDTDTQYF.

In this sample, this clonotype turned up a few times. The chain is built from TRBV6-5 and TRBJ2-7; D gene ambiguous. The length of the CDR3 is 11 residues. Trimming shortened V by 8 bases and J by 4 bases, and 9 bases separated the two germline ends. Germline V gene sequence: CDR1 MNHEY, CDR2 SVGAGI. CDR3: CASRGRYEQYF. The DNA for the CDR3 is TGTGCCAGCCGTGGGCGGTACGAGCAGTACTTC.

This chain joins TRBV15 and TRBJ2-5, with D perhaps given as TRBD1 or TRBD2 (5 bases each). Trimming cost V 0 bases and J 3 bases, with 29 bases left between them. The CDR3 covers 21 residues. In germline, CDR1 is LNHNV, CDR2 YYDKDF (reference sequence). The CDR3 sequence: CATSRDLPNRDRDAQKETQYF. CDR3 coding DNA: TGTGCCACCAGCAGAGATCTCCCCAACCGGGACCGCGACGCCCAAAAAGAGACCCAGTACTTC.

Here the CDR3 reads CASNPEAGANVLTF. The DNA for the CDR3 is TGTGCCAGTAACCCGGAGGCTGGGGCCAACGTCCTGACTTTC. The V call is TRBV19, the J call TRBJ2-6; D might be TRBD2 (5 bases). The CDR3 is 14 amino acids. Germline lookup yields CDR1 LNHDA and CDR2 SQIVND (reference sequence). The ends were cut back, 7 bases at V and 2 bases at J, with 9 bases in the middle.

The gene calls are TRBV4-3 and TRBJ2-7; D gene uncertain. V gave up 4 bases and J gave up 5 bases, with 15 bases separating them. The CDR3 runs 14 residues. Germline assignment: CDR1 LGHNA and CDR2 YSLEER. CDR3 coding DNA: TGCGCCAGCAGCCCAACCCACGTGTACCACGAGCAGTACTTC. Translating it yields CASSPTHVYHEQYF.

This rearrangement joins TRBV27 to TRBJ1-4; tentative D call: TRBD1 (6 bases). V was cut by 5 bases and J by 10 bases, with 11 bases left in between. The CDR3 is made up of 12 amino acids. Germline lookup yields CDR1 MNHEY and CDR2 SMNVEV (reference sequence). DNA of the CDR3: TGTGCCAGCAGTCCCGAGGGGGGAAAACTGTTTTTT. Protein sequence: CASSPEGGKLFF.

J is TRBJ2-2 and V is TRBV6-5; the D gene is possibly TRBD2 (6 bases). This CDR3 comprises 16 residues. V was shortened by 3 bases and J by 3 bases, with 14 bases between the two germline ends. The germline gives CDR1 MNHEY, CDR2 SVGAGI. CDR3 residues: CASSYTGSGYTGELFF. CDR3 in DNA: TGTGCCAGCAGTTATACCGGTAGCGGTTACACCGGGGAGCTGTTTTTT.

This clonotype was seen only a few times. V gene TRBV19 combines with J gene TRBJ1-5; D remains ambiguous. Germline V gene sequence: CDR1 LNHDA, CDR2 SQIVND (reference sequence). This CDR3 comprises 10 residues. V shed 7 bases and J shed 5 bases, with 3 bases lying between them. The CDR3 DNA follows: TGTGCCAGTAACGATCAGCCCCAGCATTTT. Protein: CASNDQPQHF. Full variable domain (missing parts from reference TRBV19 and TRBJ1-5): DGGITQSPKYLFRKEGQNVTLSCEQNLNHDAMYWYRQDPGQGLRLIYYSQIVNDFQKGDIAEGYSVSREKKESFPLTVTSAQKNPTAFYLCASNDQPQHFGDGTRLSIL.

The chain links TRBV7-8 to TRBJ2-1, with a weak D call TRBD2 (5 bases). Germline loops: CDR1 SGHVS, CDR2 FQNEAQ. The CDR3 extends over 15 amino acids. Trimming left V 1 base short and J 1 base short, with 8 bases between. CDR3 coding DNA: TGTGCCAGCAGCTTAGGTCGGGGATCCTACAATGAGCAGTTCTTC. Translation: CASSLGRGSYNEQFF.

The chain carries TRBV27 and TRBJ2-5, with 7 positions matching TRBD2. Germline CDR1 MNHEY, CDR2 SMNVEV (reference sequence). This CDR3 is 14 amino acids long. With 2 bases clipped from V and 5 bases from J, the junction kept 5 bases outside the gene matches. The CDR3 coding sequence is TGTGCCAGCAGTTTAAATCAGGGAGGGGAGACCCAGTACTTC. This gives the protein CASSLNQGGETQYF.

The CDR3 DNA reads as TGCAGCGTTGAAGAGGTTTTTGGACAGGGTAATTACGAGCAGTACTTC. Encoded protein: CSVEEVFGQGNYEQYF. V gene TRBV29-1 combines with J gene TRBJ2-7; TRBD1 aligns across 8 bases. Looked up from germline, CDR1 is SQVTM and CDR2 is ANQGSEA. The CDR3 is 16 amino acids. Trimming took 0 bases from V and 4 from J; bases not matched to a gene: 11.

The table lists this clonotype with a few counts. The chain recombines TRBV12-3 or TRBV12-4 with TRBJ1-1; D might be TRBD1 (5 bases). CDR3 size: 13 residues. Trimming shortened V by 5 bases and J by 5 bases, and 12 bases separated the two germline ends. This CDR3 is CASSLGEGTEAFF. In DNA form, the CDR3 reads TGTGCCAGCAGTCTGGGCGAGGGGACTGAAGCTTTCTTT.

The rearrangement joins TRBV11-2 to TRBJ2-7; TRBD2 aligns across 11 bases. Germline V CDR1 and CDR2: SGHAT, FQNNGV. V lost 5 bases and J lost 5; bases outside the gene matches: 2. The CDR3 has 13 residues. The CDR3, as DNA: TGTGCCAGCAGCAAACTAGCGGGGGACGAGCAGTACTTC. Translation gives CASSKLAGDEQYF.

The CDR3 region is CASSLERQGVYNEQFF. The CDR3 nucleotides read TGTGCCAGCAGCTTGGAACGGCAGGGTGTCTACAATGAGCAGTTCTTC. This chain connects TRBV5-4 to TRBJ2-1; possible D gene TRBD1, 5 bases. Germline V CDR1 and CDR2: SGHNT, YYREEE (reference sequence). V lost 0 bases and J 3 bases, leaving 13 bases between the germline ends. The CDR3 is made up of 16 amino acids.

The chain carries TRBV30 and TRBJ2-7, with TRBD2 matching over 10 bases. Per the germline V gene, CDR1 is GTSNPN and CDR2 is SVGIG (reference sequence). V lost 0 bases to trimming and J lost 2 bases; unmatched junction nucleotides: 4. This CDR3 contains 15 residues. CDR3 nucleotides: TGTGCCTGGAGTGTAGCGAGCGGGGGGGCCTACGAGCAGTACTTC. Its translation is CAWSVASGGAYEQYF.

The chain couples TRBV30 to TRBJ1-1, with D hard to call. V lost 0 bases to trimming and J lost 4 bases, with 9 bases between them. Germline CDR1 reads GTSNPN; CDR2 reads SVGIG (reference sequence). The CDR3 runs 13 residues. The CDR3 region is CAWSVIDLTEAFF. The CDR3 coding sequence is TGTGCCTGGAGTGTAATCGACCTCACTGAAGCTTTCTTT. Variable domain in full (rest from reference TRBV30 and TRBJ1-1): SQTIHQWPATLVQPVGSPLSLECTVEGTSNPNLYWYRQAAGRGLQLLFYSVGIGQISSEVPQNLSASRPQDRQFILSSKKLLLSDSGFYLCAWSVIDLTEAFFGQGTRLTVV.

On this clonotype itself: At one of its ends the junction is not consistent with the germline gene, which may arise from a read error. This chain uses TRBV10-3 with TRBJ2-5; no reliable D call. CDR1 is ENHRY, CDR2 SYGVKD, per germline. The CDR3 is made up of 13 amino acids. The CDR3 sequence is CAISESAGETQYF. The CDR3 coding sequence is TGTGCCATCAGCGAGTCAGCTGGAGAGACCCAGTACTTC.

The V and J genes are TRBV30 and TRBJ2-1, with 10 bases fitting TRBD2. The V gene end was trimmed by 2 bases and the J gene end by 9 bases; junction bases not matched to a gene: 16. The CDR3 totals 17 residues. Germline V gene lookup returns CDR1 GTSNPN and CDR2 SVGIG (reference sequence). The CDR3 loop reads CAWSPPDRASGRVEQFF. The DNA of the CDR3 is TGTGCCTGGAGTCCACCCGACCGGGCTAGCGGGAGAGTTGAGCAGTTCTTC.